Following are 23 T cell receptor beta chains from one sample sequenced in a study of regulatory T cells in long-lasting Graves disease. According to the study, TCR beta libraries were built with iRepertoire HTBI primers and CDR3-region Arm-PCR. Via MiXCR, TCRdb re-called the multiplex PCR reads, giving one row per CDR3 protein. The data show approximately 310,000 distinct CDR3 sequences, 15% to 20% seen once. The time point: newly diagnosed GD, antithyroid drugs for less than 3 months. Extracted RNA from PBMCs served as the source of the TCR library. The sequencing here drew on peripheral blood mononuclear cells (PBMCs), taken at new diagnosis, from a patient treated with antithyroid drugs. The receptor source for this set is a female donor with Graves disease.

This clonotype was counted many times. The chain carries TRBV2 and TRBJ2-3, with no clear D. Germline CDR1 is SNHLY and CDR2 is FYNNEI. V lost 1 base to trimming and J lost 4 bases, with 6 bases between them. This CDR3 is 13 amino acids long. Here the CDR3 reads CASSEDGADTQYF. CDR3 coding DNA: TGTGCCAGCAGTGAAGACGGTGCAGATACGCAGTATTTT.

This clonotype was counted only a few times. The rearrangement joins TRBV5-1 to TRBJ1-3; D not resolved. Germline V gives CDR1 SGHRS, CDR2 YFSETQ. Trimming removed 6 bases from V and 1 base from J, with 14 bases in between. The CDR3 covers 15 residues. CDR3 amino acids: CASTSGPPSGNTIYF. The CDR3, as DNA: TGCGCCAGCACCTCCGGACCGCCTTCTGGAAACACCATATATTTT.

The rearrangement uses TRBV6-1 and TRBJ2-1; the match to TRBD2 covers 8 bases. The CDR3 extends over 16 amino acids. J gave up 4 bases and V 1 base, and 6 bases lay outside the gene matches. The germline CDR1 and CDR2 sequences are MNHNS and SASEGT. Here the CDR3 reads CASSEGAGLGYNEQFF. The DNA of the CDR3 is TGTGCCAGCAGTGAAGGGGCGGGACTAGGGTACAATGAGCAGTTCTTC.

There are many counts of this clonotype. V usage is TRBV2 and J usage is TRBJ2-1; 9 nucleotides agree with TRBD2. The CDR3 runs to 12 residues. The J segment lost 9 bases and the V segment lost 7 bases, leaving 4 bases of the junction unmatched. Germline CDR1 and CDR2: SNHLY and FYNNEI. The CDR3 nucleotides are TGTGCCAGCAAAGTACTAGCGGGTGAGCAGTTCTTC. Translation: CASKVLAGEQFF.

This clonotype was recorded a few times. The CDR3 reads CATSRDRKGGQGYYSNQPQHF. The DNA for the CDR3 is TGTGCCACCAGCAGAGATCGCAAGGGGGGACAGGGATACTATAGCAATCAGCCCCAGCATTTT. V is TRBV15 and J is TRBJ1-5; 9 bases match TRBD1. The CDR3 runs to 21 residues. Germline V lookup: CDR1 LNHNV, CDR2 YYDKDF (reference sequence). Unmatched junction bases numbered 15, after V lost 0 bases and J lost 0 bases.

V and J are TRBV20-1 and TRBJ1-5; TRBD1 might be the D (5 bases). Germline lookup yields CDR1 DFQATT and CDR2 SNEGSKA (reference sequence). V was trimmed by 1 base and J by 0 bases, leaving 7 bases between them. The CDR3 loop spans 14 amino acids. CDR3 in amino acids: CSARGGDSNQPQHF. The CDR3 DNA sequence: TGCAGTGCTAGAGGGGGGGATAGCAATCAGCCCCAGCATTTT.

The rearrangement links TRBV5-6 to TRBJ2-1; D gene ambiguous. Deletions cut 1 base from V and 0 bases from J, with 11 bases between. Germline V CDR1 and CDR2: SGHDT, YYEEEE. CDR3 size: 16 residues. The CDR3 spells CASSLSGGNSYNEQFF. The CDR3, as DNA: TGTGCCAGCAGCTTGTCGGGCGGAAACTCCTACAATGAGCAGTTCTTC.

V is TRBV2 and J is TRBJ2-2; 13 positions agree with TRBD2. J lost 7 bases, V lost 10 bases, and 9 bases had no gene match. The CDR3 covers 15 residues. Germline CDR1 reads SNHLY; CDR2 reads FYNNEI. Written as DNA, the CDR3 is TGTGCCACCCTCGGGACTAGCGGGAATGGCGGGGAGCTGTTTTTT. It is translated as CATLGTSGNGGELFF.

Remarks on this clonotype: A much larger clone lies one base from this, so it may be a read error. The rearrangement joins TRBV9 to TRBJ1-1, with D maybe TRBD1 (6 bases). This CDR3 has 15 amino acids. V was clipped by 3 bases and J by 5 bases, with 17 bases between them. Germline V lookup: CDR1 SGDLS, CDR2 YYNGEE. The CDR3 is CASSGHGGLMTEAFF. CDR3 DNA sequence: TGTGCCAGCAGCGGCCATGGGGGGCTGATGACTGAAGCTTTCTTT.

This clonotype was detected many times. CDR3 nucleotides: TGTGCCAGCAGTTCGGGACAGGGGATGACTGAAGCTTTCTTT. Translated: CASSSGQGMTEAFF. The chain couples TRBV28 to TRBJ1-1; 10 bases map to TRBD1. The CDR3 has 14 residues. The V gene end was trimmed by 4 bases and the J gene end by 5 bases; junction bases not matched to a gene: 4. Germline values: CDR1 MDHEN, CDR2 SYDVKM. Variable domain in full (rest from reference TRBV28 and TRBJ1-1): DVKVTQSSRYLVKRTGEKVFLECVQDMDHENMFWYRQDPGLGLRLIYFSYDVKMKEKGDIPEGYSVSREKKERFSLILESASTNQTSMYLCASSSGQGMTEAFFGQGTRLTVV.

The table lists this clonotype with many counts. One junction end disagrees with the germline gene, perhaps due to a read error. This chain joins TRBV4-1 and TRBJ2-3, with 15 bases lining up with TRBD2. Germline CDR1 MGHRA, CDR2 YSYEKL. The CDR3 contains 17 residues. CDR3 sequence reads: CASSQGGLAGGPDTQYF. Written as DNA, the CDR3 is TGTGCCAGCAGCCAAGGTGGACTAGCGGGAGGGCCGGATACGCAGTATTTT.

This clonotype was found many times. The CDR3 DNA follows: TGTGCCAGCAGTTACTCGGTGGCAGATACGCAGTATTTT. As protein: CASSYSVADTQYF. V gene TRBV6-5 combines with J gene TRBJ2-3; D not certain. Germline V gene data show CDR1 as MNHEY and CDR2 as SVGAGI. The V end lost 0 bases, the J end lost 4 bases, and 5 bases lay between the germline ends. The CDR3 loop spans 13 amino acids.

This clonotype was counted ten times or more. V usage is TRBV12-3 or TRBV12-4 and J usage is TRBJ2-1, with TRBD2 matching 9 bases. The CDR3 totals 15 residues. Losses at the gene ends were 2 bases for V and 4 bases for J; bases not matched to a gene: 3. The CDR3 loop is CASSLLAGQYNEQFF. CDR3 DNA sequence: TGTGCCAGCAGTTTACTAGCGGGACAGTACAATGAGCAGTTCTTC.

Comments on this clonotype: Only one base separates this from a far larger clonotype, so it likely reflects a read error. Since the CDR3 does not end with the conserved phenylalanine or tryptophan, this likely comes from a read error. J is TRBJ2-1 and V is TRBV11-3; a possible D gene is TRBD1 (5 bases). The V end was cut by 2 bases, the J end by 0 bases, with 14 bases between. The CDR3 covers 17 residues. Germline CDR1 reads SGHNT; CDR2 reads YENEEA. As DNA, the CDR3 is TGTGCCAGCAGCTTACCGAGTGGGGCGTCCTCCTACAATGAGCAGTTCTGC. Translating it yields CASSLPSGASSYNEQFC.

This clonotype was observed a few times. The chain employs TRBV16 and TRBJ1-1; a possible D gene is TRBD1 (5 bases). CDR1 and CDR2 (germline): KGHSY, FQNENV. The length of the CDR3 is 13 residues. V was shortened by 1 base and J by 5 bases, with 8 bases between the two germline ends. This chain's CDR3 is CASSQFRGTEAFF. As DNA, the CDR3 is TGTGCCAGCAGCCAATTCCGGGGGACTGAAGCTTTCTTT.

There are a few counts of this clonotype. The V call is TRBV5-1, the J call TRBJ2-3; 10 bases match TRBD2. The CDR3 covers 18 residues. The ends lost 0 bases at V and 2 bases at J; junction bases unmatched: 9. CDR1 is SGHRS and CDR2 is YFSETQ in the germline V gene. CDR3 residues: CASSLAVAGGQITDTQYF. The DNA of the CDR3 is TGCGCCAGCAGCTTGGCCGTAGCGGGAGGCCAGATCACAGATACGCAGTATTTT.

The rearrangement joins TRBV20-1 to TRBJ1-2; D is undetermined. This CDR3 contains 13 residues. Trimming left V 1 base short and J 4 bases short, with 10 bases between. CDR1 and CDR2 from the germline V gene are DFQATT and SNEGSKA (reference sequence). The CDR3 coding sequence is TGCAGTGCTAGAGGGGATCTTCTCTATGGCTACACCTTC. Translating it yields CSARGDLLYGYTF.

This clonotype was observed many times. CDR3 region: CASSPKDTTNEKLFF. The CDR3 DNA is TGTGCCAGCTCCCCAAAGGATACAACTAATGAAAAACTGTTTTTT. The chain combines TRBV18 with TRBJ1-4; D is unresolved. CDR1 KGHSH and CDR2 LQKENI come from the germline V gene. CDR3 length: 15 amino acids. The V end lost 6 bases, the J end lost 0 bases, and 11 bases lay between the germline ends.

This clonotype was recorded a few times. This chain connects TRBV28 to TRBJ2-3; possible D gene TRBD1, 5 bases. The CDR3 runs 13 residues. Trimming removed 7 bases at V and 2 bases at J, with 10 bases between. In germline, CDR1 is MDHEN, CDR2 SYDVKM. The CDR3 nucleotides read TGTGCCAGCAAGTTGGGGCCCACAGATACGCAGTATTTT. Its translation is CASKLGPTDTQYF.

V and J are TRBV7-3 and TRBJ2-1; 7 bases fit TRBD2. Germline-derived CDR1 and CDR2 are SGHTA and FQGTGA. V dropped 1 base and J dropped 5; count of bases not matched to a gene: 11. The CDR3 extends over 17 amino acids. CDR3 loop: CASSLKARRERDNEQFF. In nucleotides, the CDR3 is TGTGCCAGCAGCTTAAAGGCTCGGCGGGAGCGCGACAATGAGCAGTTCTTC.

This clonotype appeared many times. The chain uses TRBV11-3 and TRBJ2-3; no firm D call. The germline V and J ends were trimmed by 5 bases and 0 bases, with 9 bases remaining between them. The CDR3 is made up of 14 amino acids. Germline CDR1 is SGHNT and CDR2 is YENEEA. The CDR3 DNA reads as TGTGCCAGCAGCCCAGGTCCGAGCACAGATACGCAGTATTTT. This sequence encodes CASSPGPSTDTQYF.

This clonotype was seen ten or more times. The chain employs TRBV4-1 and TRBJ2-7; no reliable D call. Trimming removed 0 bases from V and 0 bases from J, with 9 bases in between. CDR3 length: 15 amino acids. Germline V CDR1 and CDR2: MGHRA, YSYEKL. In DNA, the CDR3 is TGCGCCAGCAGCCAAGATGACTCGTACTCCTACGAGCAGTACTTC. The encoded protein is CASSQDDSYSYEQYF.

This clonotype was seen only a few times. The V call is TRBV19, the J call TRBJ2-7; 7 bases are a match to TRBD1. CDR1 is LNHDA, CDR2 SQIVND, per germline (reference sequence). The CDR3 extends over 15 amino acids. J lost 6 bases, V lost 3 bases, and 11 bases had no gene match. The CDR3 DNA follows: TGTGCCAGTAGTATCCGACAGGGAGCCCGGGTCGAGCAGTACTTC. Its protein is CASSIRQGARVEQYF.